The 20 T cell receptor beta chains below all came from one sample that was sequenced in a study of blood T cell repertoires in COVID-19. The method was immunoSEQ multiplex PCR; TCRdb's version includes in-frame clones alone and lacks a portion of them. The table has approximately 150,000 clones, 87% seen once; the top ten hold roughly 4%. Input material: PBMCs or T cells enriched from blood (not recorded which). The source of these receptors is a woman in her forties who had been exposed to COVID-19.

The chain recombines TRBV19 with TRBJ1-5; D is unclear. Trimming stripped 3 bases from V and 0 bases from J, with 9 bases between. In germline, CDR1 is LNHDA, CDR2 SQIVND (reference sequence). This CDR3 comprises 15 residues. The CDR3 sequence: CASSISGNSNQPQHF. In DNA form, the CDR3 reads TGTGCCAGTAGTATTTCCGGGAATAGCAATCAGCCCCAGCATTTT.

The chain carries TRBV28 and TRBJ1-1; tentative D call: TRBD1 (6 bases). This CDR3 spans 14 amino acids. The V and J ends lost 5 bases and 4 bases respectively, with 14 bases between them. Germline loops: CDR1 MDHEN, CDR2 SYDVKM. Here the CDR3 reads CASSLQGKRTEAFF. The DNA of the CDR3 is TGTGCCAGCAGTCTACAGGGTAAGCGCACTGAAGCTTTCTTT.

V gene TRBV7-9 combines with J gene TRBJ1-5, with no clear D. Trimming shortened V by 8 bases and J by 8 bases, and 19 bases separated the two germline ends. Germline V CDR1 and CDR2: SEHNR, FQNEAQ (reference sequence). The CDR3 is made up of 14 amino acids. The CDR3 loop is CASGTEQTMEPQHF. For the CDR3, the DNA is TGTGCCAGCGGAACGGAACAGACCATGGAGCCCCAGCATTTT.

The chain joins TRBV7-9 to TRBJ2-4; 7 bases line up with TRBD1. V was clipped by 5 bases and J by 1 base; unmatched bases: 8. The germline V gene encodes CDR1 SEHNR and CDR2 FQNEAQ (reference sequence). The CDR3 spans 16 residues. The CDR3 loop is CASSPGTASAKNIQYF. The CDR3 nucleotides are TGTGCCAGCAGCCCCGGGACAGCCTCGGCCAAAAACATTCAGTACTTC.

This sequence joins TRBV4-1 and TRBJ1-6, with TRBD1 matching 8 bases. Per germline, CDR1 MGHRA and CDR2 YSYEKL. Germline trimming cut 0 bases from V and 4 bases from J; bases unmatched to any gene: 5. The CDR3 sequence is 17 residues long. This CDR3 is CASSQDARQGYNSPLHF. CDR3 DNA: TGCGCCAGCAGCCAAGATGCCCGACAGGGGTATAATTCACCCCTCCACTTT.

This chain links TRBV7-2 with TRBJ2-1, with 9 bases aligning to TRBD2. Germline CDR1 reads SGHTA; CDR2 reads FQGNSA. The ends lost 2 bases at V and 4 bases at J; junction bases unmatched: 6. This CDR3 contains 16 residues. CDR3 in DNA: TGTGCCAGCAGCTTACGTCAGGCGGGAGGGTACAATGAGCAGTTCTTC. As protein: CASSLRQAGGYNEQFF.

The genes are TRBV6-5 and TRBJ2-5; 8 bases fit TRBD2. Germline V gene data show CDR1 as MNHEY and CDR2 as SVGAGI. CDR3 length: 15 amino acids. V was clipped by 2 bases and J by 2 bases; unmatched bases: 4. CDR3 DNA: TGTGCCAGCAGTTACCGCGGACTAGCACAAGAGACCCAGTACTTC. It encodes CASSYRGLAQETQYF.

This clone showed up just once. This chain links TRBV10-1 with TRBJ2-2, with 10 bases aligning to TRBD2. Trimming at V came to 1 base and at J to 3 bases, leaving 11 bases not matched to a gene. The germline V gene has CDR1 WNHNN and CDR2 SYGVQD (reference sequence). CDR3 length: 19 residues. The CDR3 DNA reads TGCGCCAGCAGTGAGTGGCCTCGAGCGGGGGGGCCGCACACCGGGGAGCTGTTTTTT. Translated, it gives CASSEWPRAGGPHTGELFF.

The chain couples TRBV5-4 to TRBJ2-7; 10 nucleotides match TRBD2. The CDR3 sequence is 15 residues long. Germline values: CDR1 SGHNT, CDR2 YYREEE (reference sequence). The J segment lost 2 bases and the V segment lost 4 bases, leaving 6 bases of the junction unmatched. CDR3 sequence: CASSPGLALPYEQYF. CDR3 DNA: TGTGCCAGCAGCCCGGGACTAGCGTTGCCCTACGAGCAGTACTTC.

The V call is TRBV28, the J call TRBJ2-1, with D hard to call. In germline, CDR1 is MDHEN, CDR2 SYDVKM. The CDR3 loop spans 9 amino acids. The V end was cut by 10 bases, the J end by 10 bases, with 8 bases between. The CDR3 coding sequence is TGTGCCACCCTCCAGGAGCAGTTCTTC. It yields the protein CATLQEQFF.

The chain couples TRBV19 to TRBJ2-7; possibly TRBD2 for D (5 bases). Germline loops: CDR1 LNHDA, CDR2 SQIVND (reference sequence). This CDR3 contains 16 residues. Trimming stripped 5 bases from V and 2 bases from J, with 19 bases between. CDR3 nucleotides: TGTGCCAGTAGTTCCGAGTCCGGAGGCCGGCCCTACGAGCAGTACTTC. This gives the protein CASSSESGGRPYEQYF.

The count of this clone is one. This chain connects TRBV4-2 to TRBJ1-2, with 9 positions matching TRBD1. V was pared by 2 bases and J by 2 bases, with 15 bases of the junction left unmatched. From germline, CDR1 is LGHNA and CDR2 YNFKEQ. The CDR3 runs to 19 residues. CDR3 residues: CASSQPNRDREILNYGYTF. CDR3 bases: TGTGCCAGCAGCCAACCAAACCGGGACAGGGAAATTTTAAACTATGGCTACACCTTC.

J is TRBJ2-7 and V is TRBV3-1 (or the pseudogene TRBV3-2); the match to TRBD2 covers 11 bases. CDR1 is LGHDT, CDR2 YNNKEL, per germline (reference sequence). This CDR3 has 15 residues. The junction had 10 bases not matched to a gene; V was cut back by 3 bases and J by 9 bases. The DNA for the CDR3 is TGTGCCAGCAGCCACGTAGCGGGAGGGCCTGCTTTGCAGTACTTC. It codes for CASSHVAGGPALQYF.

This clone was detected only once. The chain has TRBV7-9 and TRBJ1-2, with 7 bases matching TRBD1. This CDR3 is 13 amino acids long. Germline V CDR1 and CDR2: SEHNR, FQNEAQ (reference sequence). The V gene end was trimmed by 8 bases and the J gene end by 1 base; junction bases not matched to a gene: 4. CDR3 in amino acids: CASATGINYGYTF. DNA of the CDR3: TGTGCCAGCGCGACAGGGATTAACTATGGCTACACCTTC.

The rearrangement links TRBV7-8 to TRBJ1-1; 10 nucleotides align to TRBD1. The CDR3 is made up of 15 amino acids. With 5 bases clipped from V and 1 base from J, the junction kept 4 bases outside the gene matches. CDR1 is SGHVS, CDR2 FQNEAQ, per germline. CDR3 in DNA: TGTGCCAGCAGCACCAGGGACAGGGGGAACACTGAAGCTTTCTTT. Translated, it gives CASSTRDRGNTEAFF.

This sequence joins TRBV28 and TRBJ1-2; 7 bases fit TRBD1. Germline V lookup: CDR1 MDHEN, CDR2 SYDVKM. This CDR3 comprises 16 residues. V trimming: 5 bases; J trimming: 0 bases; junction bases outside the gene matches: 9. The CDR3 DNA reads as TGTGCCAGCAGTCCCTTAGCGACAGGGACTAACTATGGCTACACCTTC. Its protein product is CASSPLATGTNYGYTF.

This clone has just one count. The chain couples TRBV2 to TRBJ1-2, with D possibly being TRBD1 (5 bases). Germline-derived CDR1 and CDR2 are SNHLY and FYNNEI. This CDR3 spans 15 amino acids. V lost 0 bases and J 2 bases, leaving 10 bases between the germline ends. CDR3 bases: TGTGCCAGCAGTGAAGCGGGGGGGATCAACTATGGCTACACCTTC. Translated: CASSEAGGINYGYTF. The full variable domain, with the rest looked up from reference TRBV2 and TRBJ1-2, is EPEVTQTPSHQVTQMGQEVILRCVPISNHLYFYWYRQILGQKVEFLVSFYNNEISEKSEIFDDQFSVERPDGSNFTLKIRSTKLEDSAMYFCASSEAGGINYGYTFGSGTRLTVV.

J is TRBJ1-5 and V is TRBV4-1, with TRBD1 identical over 7 bases. The CDR3 length is 15 residues. CDR1 and CDR2 from the germline V gene are MGHRA and YSYEKL. V gave up 5 bases and J gave up 0 bases; unmatched junction bases: 4. The CDR3 reads CASSSTGISNQPQHF. The CDR3 DNA reads TGCGCCAGCAGCTCGACAGGGATTAGCAATCAGCCCCAGCATTTT.

V gene TRBV28 combines with J gene TRBJ1-1, with D maybe TRBD1 (5 bases). Germline V CDR1 and CDR2: MDHEN, SYDVKM. The CDR3 is 12 amino acids. V lost 7 bases and J 7 bases, leaving 13 bases between the germline ends. The CDR3 DNA is TGTGCCAGCACAGGAGGGGAACATGAAGCTTTCTTT. It encodes CASTGGEHEAFF.

This chain connects TRBV27 to TRBJ2-3; no firm D call. Trimming removed 7 bases from V and 0 bases from J, with 14 bases in between. This CDR3 comprises 15 residues. The germline gives CDR1 MNHEY, CDR2 SMNVEV (reference sequence). The CDR3 sequence is CASISPGGSTDTQYF. The CDR3 DNA follows: TGTGCCAGCATCAGCCCAGGTGGAAGCACAGATACGCAGTATTTT.